The source of this T cell receptor (beta chain) is a study of blood T cell repertoires in COVID-19. In the study overall: Acute and convalescent COVID-19 samples came from the United States, Italy and Spain.

TCRdb's table, derived via immunoSEQ multiplex PCR, lists solely in-frame clones and lacks some. The sample lists around 68,000 clones; 87% were seen once. The germline V gene has CDR1 MNHEY and CDR2 SVGEGT. There are 15 residues in the CDR3. V was clipped by 2 bases and J by 8 bases, with 18 bases between them. The source material was peripheral blood. J is TRBJ1-1 and V is TRBV6-2 or TRBV6-3; no clear D gene. The TCR sequence derives from a man in his fifties or sixties with active COVID-19. DNA for the CDR3: TGTGCCAGCAGTTACCCTCCCGTCGACGGGAGGGAAGCTTTCTTT. Translated: CASSYPPVDGREAFF.